Each of the 13 T cell receptor beta chains below was sequenced from the same sample in a study of neoadjuvant nivolumab and ipilimumab in lung cancer. Clones were read by immunoSEQ multiplex PCR, and TCRdb kept only the in-frame ones, dropping some. Of 25,000 to 35,000 clones detected, more than 85% appear once; the ten largest clones hold 2% to 2.5%. The sample here was peripheral blood, taken after neoadjuvant nivolumab, alone or with ipilimumab, at or shortly before surgery. These receptors originate from an adult with non-small cell lung cancer.

The chain employs TRBV29-1 and TRBJ1-2; D gene uncertain. CDR1 and CDR2 (germline): SQVTM, ANQGSEA. The CDR3 sequence is 14 residues long. V lost 2 bases to trimming and J lost 3 bases, with 13 bases between them. The CDR3 DNA is TGCAGCGTTGAAAACCGCCATTCTTACTATGGCTACACCTTC. As protein: CSVENRHSYYGYTF.

The chain is built from TRBV5-1 and TRBJ2-1; the D gene could be TRBD1 or TRBD2 (5 bases each). V was cut by 3 bases and J by 5 bases, with 18 bases left in between. The CDR3 is made up of 16 amino acids. Per the germline V gene, CDR1 is SGHRS and CDR2 is YFSETQ. As DNA, the CDR3 is TGCGCCAGCAGCTCAGGGACCTCTTCTAGTCACAATGAGCAGTTCTTC. It is translated as CASSSGTSSSHNEQFF.

In the case of this clone: Other DNA sequences in this specimen translate into the identical CDR3. The chain uses TRBV5-1 and TRBJ1-4; D call uncertain. The CDR3 totals 14 residues. The germline V gene has CDR1 SGHRS and CDR2 YFSETQ. V was cut by 3 bases and J by 2 bases, with 8 bases left in between. The chain's CDR3 is CASSWTATNEKLFF. As DNA, the CDR3 is TGCGCCAGCAGCTGGACGGCCACTAATGAAAAACTGTTTTTT.

This clone was detected only a few times. This chain joins TRBV29-1 and TRBJ1-1; TRBD1 might be the D (6 bases). V shed 3 bases and J shed 6 bases, with 11 bases lying between them. The CDR3 covers 12 residues. The V gene's germline CDR1 is SQVTM and CDR2 ANQGSEA. DNA of the CDR3: TGCAGCGTTGAGGTAGGGGGGGCTGAAGCTTTCTTT. Protein sequence: CSVEVGGAEAFF.

The CDR3 nucleotides read TGTGCCAGCAGCCCTGGGGCCAGCGGGAGGATACACGAGCAGTACTTC. This codes for CASSPGASGRIHEQYF. V usage is TRBV5-4 and J usage is TRBJ2-7; TRBD2 matches 9 bases. The V gene's germline CDR1 is SGHNT and CDR2 YYREEE (reference sequence). Germline trimming cut 4 bases from V and 5 bases from J; bases unmatched to any gene: 13. This CDR3 is 16 amino acids long.

The J gene is TRBJ2-5, the V gene TRBV5-1; the D is unclear. Germline CDR1 is SGHRS and CDR2 is YFSETQ. The CDR3 sequence is 16 residues long. Trimming shortened V by 1 base and J by 3 bases, and 16 bases separated the two germline ends. The CDR3 nucleotides are TGCGCCAGCAGCTTGAGTTCGGGCAGGAGAAAAGAGACCCAGTACTTC. It codes for CASSLSSGRRKETQYF.

The V and J genes are TRBV2 and TRBJ2-1; 8 bases map to TRBD2. With V trimmed by 9 bases and J by 3 bases, 10 bases remained unmatched. Germline V gene data show CDR1 as SNHLY and CDR2 as FYNNEI. The CDR3 spans 15 residues. The CDR3, as DNA: TGTGCCAGATCGAAGCGGGAGACTAGCTACAATGAGCAGTTCTTC. Residues: CARSKRETSYNEQFF. Complete variable domain (other parts from reference TRBV2 and TRBJ2-1): EPEVTQTPSHQVTQMGQEVILRCVPISNHLYFYWYRQILGQKVEFLVSFYNNEISEKSEIFDDQFSVERPDGSNFTLKIRSTKLEDSAMYFCARSKRETSYNEQFFGPGTRLTVL.

This rearrangement joins TRBV18 to TRBJ1-2, with 8 bases aligning to TRBD1. V was pared by 3 bases and J by 5 bases, with 5 bases of the junction left unmatched. The germline gives CDR1 KGHSH, CDR2 LQKENI. This CDR3 has 14 residues. DNA of the CDR3: TGTGCCAGCTCACCGGGACAGGATCTATATGGCTACACCTTC. This sequence encodes CASSPGQDLYGYTF.

The J gene is TRBJ2-1, the V gene TRBV28, with D perhaps matching TRBD2 (6 bases). Germline lookup yields CDR1 MDHEN and CDR2 SYDVKM. V was shortened by 2 bases and J by 8 bases, with 16 bases between the two germline ends. The CDR3 contains 15 residues. CDR3 amino acids: CASSLGGLGVHEQFF. DNA of the CDR3: TGTGCCAGCAGTTTAGGGGGACTTGGGGTCCATGAGCAGTTCTTC. The full variable domain, in which reference TRBV28 and TRBJ2-1 provide the parts outside the CDR3, is DVKVTQSSRYLVKRTGEKVFLECVQDMDHENMFWYRQDPGLGLRLIYFSYDVKMKEKGDIPEGYSVSREKKERFSLILESASTNQTSMYLCASSLGGLGVHEQFFGPGTRLTVL.

The rearrangement links TRBV25-1 to TRBJ1-1, with D unresolved. CDR3 length equals 14 residues. Germline V CDR1 and CDR2: MGHDK, SYGVNS. V dropped 3 bases and J dropped 1 base, with 9 bases sitting between them. This chain's CDR3 is CASSERVPNTEAFF. Written as DNA, the CDR3 is TGTGCCAGCAGTGAGAGGGTGCCGAACACTGAAGCTTTCTTT.

The chain couples TRBV5-1 to TRBJ2-7; D gene unclear. This CDR3 has 14 amino acids. V was clipped by 2 bases and J by 6 bases, with 15 bases between them. Germline assignment: CDR1 SGHRS and CDR2 YFSETQ. CDR3 region: CASSLGSSGIEQYF. The CDR3 DNA is TGCGCCAGCAGCTTAGGATCATCGGGTATCGAGCAGTACTTC.

The CDR3 protein is CASSLELAGSYEQYF. CDR3 coding DNA: TGTGCCAGCAGCTTGGAACTAGCGGGATCCTACGAGCAGTACTTC. V gene TRBV5-4 combines with J gene TRBJ2-7; TRBD2 matches at 10 bases. The CDR3 is 15 residues long. V lost 0 bases to trimming and J lost 1 base; unmatched junction nucleotides: 1. Germline V gene sequence: CDR1 SGHNT, CDR2 YYREEE (reference sequence).

The chain is built from TRBV6-4 and TRBJ2-3, with 8 bases lining up with TRBD2. V gave up 3 bases and J gave up 4 bases; unmatched junction bases: 9. The CDR3 consists of 16 residues. Germline CDR1 MRHNA, CDR2 SNTAGT. CDR3 amino acids: CASSDRREARPDTQYF. CDR3 nucleotides: TGTGCCAGCAGTGATAGGCGGGAGGCCCGCCCAGATACGCAGTATTTT.